These 22 T cell receptor beta chains share one sample of origin, sequenced in a study of blood T cells in healthy people across ages. With a J-beta primer mix and a sample-barcoded 5' primer, a second PCR ran about 7 to 12 cycles. Via MiXCR, TCRdb re-called the 5' RACE reads, giving one row per CDR3 protein. The sample carries about 680,000 distinct CDR3 sequences, roughly 49% recorded once. The specimen was blood. These TCRs come from a woman aged 60-75 years in good health.

The chain couples TRBV6-6 to TRBJ2-7; D gene uncertain. Trimming shortened V by 7 bases and J by 2 bases, and 9 bases separated the two germline ends. The CDR3 runs 12 residues. CDR1 and CDR2 (germline): MNHNY, SVGAGI (reference sequence). In DNA, the CDR3 is TGTGCCAGCAACTTGGGCGCCTACGAGCAGTACTTC. This encodes CASNLGAYEQYF.

CDR3 residues: CASSSPPGAETQYF. The CDR3 region has the DNA TGCGCCAGCAGCTCCCCCCCCGGGGCAGAGACCCAGTACTTC. V usage is TRBV5-1 and J usage is TRBJ2-5; D could derive from TRBD1 or TRBD2 (5 bases each). In germline, CDR1 is SGHRS, CDR2 YFSETQ. Trimming shortened V by 3 bases and J by 4 bases, and 13 bases separated the two germline ends. This CDR3 region has 14 residues.

The chain carries TRBV7-9 and TRBJ2-5, with TRBD2 matching 10 bases. With the DNA end fitting TRBJ2-7 better, the J assignment may be wrong. Germline loops: CDR1 SEHNR, CDR2 FQNEAQ (reference sequence). The CDR3 loop spans 15 amino acids. The DNA for the CDR3 is TGTGCCAGCAGCAAGCGGACTAGCGGCGACTACGAGCAGTACTTC. This translates into CASSKRTSGDYEQYF.

This clonotype was observed at least ten times. The J gene is TRBJ2-7, the V gene TRBV7-2; 8 nucleotides align to TRBD2. The CDR3 sequence is 15 residues long. CDR1 and CDR2 (germline): SGHTA, FQGNSA. Germline trimming cut 1 base from V and 5 bases from J; bases unmatched to any gene: 7. CDR3 nucleotide sequence: TGTGCCAGCAGCTTAGGAACGGCGGGAGGTAACGAGCAGTACTTC. Protein product: CASSLGTAGGNEQYF.

The V call is TRBV6-5, the J call TRBJ2-3; D may match TRBD1 or TRBD2 (6 bases each). Trimming took 0 bases from V and 0 from J, leaving 16 bases between them. Germline CDR1 and CDR2: MNHEY and SVGAGI. CDR3 length: 18 amino acids. DNA of the CDR3: TGTGCCAGCAGTTACTCGGGGCATTGGGGGGCGAGCACAGATACGCAGTATTTT. It yields the protein CASSYSGHWGASTDTQYF.

Notes on this clonotype: Germline and junction disagree at one end, which may indicate a read error. The chain is built from TRBV6-2 or TRBV6-3 and TRBJ2-1; TRBD2 matches 11 bases. CDR3 length equals 16 residues. The V gene's germline CDR1 is MNHEY and CDR2 SVGEGT. DNA for the CDR3: TGTGCCAGCAGTTACGGGACTAGCGGAACAGCCGATGAGCGGTTCTTC. Amino acids: CASSYGTSGTADERFF.

CDR3 protein: CASSQDARGGSYEQYF. In DNA form, the CDR3 reads TGTGCCAGCAGCCAAGATGCGAGAGGGGGCTCCTACGAGCAGTACTTC. The chain couples TRBV4-2 to TRBJ2-7, with D maybe TRBD1 (6 bases). The CDR3 has 16 residues. Germline-derived CDR1 and CDR2 are LGHNA and YNFKEQ. Trimming left V 0 bases short and J 0 bases short, with 12 bases between.

The chain is built from TRBV20-1 and TRBJ2-1, with a tentative D call TRBD2 (6 bases). Deletions cut 3 bases from V and 7 bases from J, with 7 bases between. CDR3 length: 11 amino acids. In germline, CDR1 is DFQATT, CDR2 SNEGSKA (reference sequence). The CDR3: CSARGLNEQFF. CDR3 nucleotide sequence: TGCAGTGCTAGGGGACTTAATGAGCAGTTCTTC.

The V gene is TRBV2, the J gene TRBJ2-2, with 9 positions matching TRBD1. V trimming: 6 bases; J trimming: 7 bases; junction bases outside the gene matches: 9. This CDR3 spans 15 amino acids. Per the germline V gene, CDR1 is SNHLY and CDR2 is FYNNEI. The CDR3 reads CASRLRTGAVGELFF. The DNA for the CDR3 is TGTGCCAGCAGATTAAGGACAGGGGCGGTCGGGGAGCTGTTTTTT. The full variable domain, rest sourced from reference TRBV2 and TRBJ2-2, is EPEVTQTPSHQVTQMGQEVILRCVPISNHLYFYWYRQILGQKVEFLVSFYNNEISEKSEIFDDQFSVERPDGSNFTLKIRSTKLEDSAMYFCASRLRTGAVGELFFGEGSRLTVL.

The chain uses TRBV5-1 and TRBJ2-1, with TRBD2 matching 13 bases. Germline trimming cut 7 bases from V and 7 bases from J; bases unmatched to any gene: 2. Germline V gives CDR1 SGHRS, CDR2 YFSETQ. This CDR3 comprises 13 residues. CDR3 nucleotide sequence: TGCGCCAGCGGGACTAGCGGGATGAATGAGCAGTTCTTC. Its protein is CASGTSGMNEQFF.

Comments on this clonotype: This may stem from a read error, because a much larger clone lies one nucleotide away. The chain links TRBV3-1 to TRBJ2-3; no clear D gene. In germline, CDR1 is LGHDT, CDR2 YNNKEL (reference sequence). The CDR3 contains 14 residues. The V end lost 0 bases, the J end lost 6 bases, and 10 bases lay between the germline ends. The CDR3 region is CASSQDPVTDTQYF. The CDR3 coding sequence is TGTGCCAGCAGCCAAGATCCCGTTACGGATACGCAGTATTTT.

This clonotype was observed a single time. The chain combines TRBV5-4 with TRBJ2-7; the match to TRBD2 covers 8 bases. This CDR3 has 14 amino acids. Germline assignment: CDR1 SGHNT and CDR2 YYREEE (reference sequence). J was trimmed by 6 bases and V by 7 bases; bases with no gene match: 12. The CDR3 protein is CASGNGTRVFEQYF. CDR3 DNA sequence: TGTGCCAGCGGGAACGGGACTAGGGTTTTCGAGCAGTACTTC. Combining the CDR3 with reference TRBV5-4 and TRBJ2-7 gives the whole variable domain ETGVTQSPTHLIKTRGQQVTLRCSSQSGHNTVSWYQQALGQGPQFIFQYYREEENGRGNFPPRFSGLQFPNYSSELNVNALELDDSALYLCASGNGTRVFEQYFGPGTRLTVT.

The V and J genes are TRBV9 and TRBJ2-7; the match to TRBD2 covers 8 bases. The J call is uncertain, as TRBJ2-5 better fits the DNA end. The CDR3 consists of 16 residues. Germline V gives CDR1 SGDLS, CDR2 YYNGEE. For the CDR3, the DNA is TGTGCCAGCAGCGTAGGGTCCAGCGGGAGAGGAGAGACCCAGTACTTC. This sequence encodes CASSVGSSGRGETQYF.

This clonotype was seen only a few times. The gene calls are TRBV2 and TRBJ1-2; D may be TRBD1 (5 bases). The CDR3 extends over 12 amino acids. Germline CDR1 SNHLY, CDR2 FYNNEI. V gave up 4 bases and J gave up 3 bases, with 6 bases separating them. The CDR3 spells CASSGDDYGYTF. CDR3 sequence (DNA): TGTGCCAGCAGTGGGGACGACTATGGCTACACCTTC. The full variable domain, its missing parts supplied by reference TRBV2 and TRBJ1-2, is EPEVTQTPSHQVTQMGQEVILRCVPISNHLYFYWYRQILGQKVEFLVSFYNNEISEKSEIFDDQFSVERPDGSNFTLKIRSTKLEDSAMYFCASSGDDYGYTFGSGTRLTVV.

The rearrangement links TRBV4-2 to TRBJ2-1; D gene unclear. Trimming pared 0 bases from V and 10 bases from J, leaving 13 bases between. The length of the CDR3 is 14 residues. Germline values: CDR1 LGHNA, CDR2 YNFKEQ. In DNA form, the CDR3 reads TGTGCCAGCAGCCAAGATCTAACGGCCCGAGAGCAGTTCTTC. It translates to CASSQDLTAREQFF.

The chain couples TRBV15 to TRBJ2-1; 14 bases are a match to TRBD2. V was clipped by 2 bases and J by 7 bases; unmatched bases: 4. CDR1 is LNHNV and CDR2 is YYDKDF in the germline V gene (reference sequence). The CDR3 is made up of 16 amino acids. The CDR3 DNA follows: TGTGCCACCAGCAGACTGGGACTAGCGGGAGTTAATGAGCAGTTCTTC. Translation: CATSRLGLAGVNEQFF.

This clonotype came up a few times. This CDR3 is CASSVAGGQPQHF. The CDR3 nucleotides are TGTGCCAGCAGCGTAGCGGGAGGACAGCCCCAGCATTTT. The chain carries TRBV7-3 and TRBJ1-5; D ambiguous. The CDR3 sequence is 13 residues long. V lost 5 bases and J 7 bases, leaving 12 bases between the germline ends. The germline gives CDR1 SGHTA, CDR2 FQGTGA.

This chain joins TRBV20-1 and TRBJ2-5, with D maybe TRBD2 (5 bases). V lost 3 bases to trimming and J lost 2 bases, with 13 bases between them. The CDR3 extends over 14 amino acids. Germline lookup yields CDR1 DFQATT and CDR2 SNEGSKA (reference sequence). The CDR3 DNA sequence: TGCAGTGCTAGTGATTTGACTATGCAAGAGACCCAGTACTTC. It specifies CSASDLTMQETQYF.

V is TRBV4-2 and J is TRBJ2-1, with 12 bases lining up with TRBD2. Germline assignment: CDR1 LGHNA and CDR2 YNFKEQ. The CDR3 totals 15 residues. The V and J ends lost 1 base and 8 bases, in that order; junction bases with no gene match: 3. The CDR3 nucleotides are TGTGCCAGCAGCCAAGGACTAGCGGGAGTGGATGAGCAGTTCTTC. As protein: CASSQGLAGVDEQFF.

This clonotype showed up just once. The chain is built from TRBV2 and TRBJ2-5, with a weak D call TRBD1 (6 bases). The J call is uncertain, as TRBJ2-7 better fits the DNA end. The length of the CDR3 is 15 residues. CDR1 is SNHLY, CDR2 FYNNEI, per germline. The CDR3 DNA sequence: TGTGCCAGCAGTGAGGGACCTGTCAGGGGTCACGAGCAGTACTTC. It translates to CASSEGPVRGHEQYF.

The V and J genes are TRBV5-6 and TRBJ2-1, with 9 bases matching TRBD2. In germline, CDR1 is SGHDT, CDR2 YYEEEE. Germline trimming cut 0 bases from V and 4 bases from J; bases unmatched to any gene: 5. The CDR3 contains 16 residues. In nucleotides, the CDR3 is TGTGCCAGCAGCTTGGGGCCTAGCGGGGCTTACAATGAGCAGTTCTTC. This translates into CASSLGPSGAYNEQFF.

The J gene is TRBJ2-5, the V gene TRBV6-2 or TRBV6-3; D is possibly TRBD1 or TRBD2 (5 bases each). Per the germline V gene, CDR1 is MNHEY and CDR2 is SVGEGT. V dropped 7 bases and J dropped 1 base, with 13 bases sitting between them. This CDR3 region has 14 residues. As DNA, the CDR3 is TGTGCCAGCATTGGAATCGGGGCCCAAGAGACCCAGTACTTC. Translating gives CASIGIGAQETQYF.